Many counts were recorded for the clone carrying this T cell receptor beta chain. Antigen specificity is unknown. The source of the sample is a study of metastatic and nonmetastatic thyroid tumors. Background on the study: Patients with malignant and benign thyroid disease provided blood and tumor or nodule tissue, whose repertoires were compared.

This CDR3 has 15 residues. With V trimmed by 4 bases and J by 2 bases, 7 bases remained unmatched. In germline, CDR1 is MNHEY, CDR2 SVGEGT. Study-level findings and limits: When malignant thyroid tumors were compared with benign nodules, TCR beta diversity was reportedly significantly higher in the malignant tumors. This held in both blood and tumor samples.

With MiXCR, TCRdb called clones anew from the PCR reads. The table has approximately 24,000 clones, about 16% seen once. Every patient was untreated before thyroid surgery. Sample: blood. The rearrangement uses TRBV6-2 or TRBV6-3 and TRBJ2-5; 7 bases line up with TRBD1. The sequence was obtained from a female donor with papillary thyroid cancer or a benign thyroid nodule (not recorded which). Some clones in this sample may be carry-over from other donors' samples. CDR3 nucleotides: TGTGCCAGCAGTTTGAACAAGGGGGCGCAAGAGACCCAGTACTTC. Residues: CASSLNKGAQETQYF.